This TCR beta chain is from a study of cytomegalovirus exposure and HLA in healthy donors. In the case of this clone: Its antigen is still unknown.

CDR3 length: 14 residues. CDR1 is GTSNPN, CDR2 SVGIG, per germline (reference sequence). Trimming cost V 3 bases and J 2 bases, with 8 bases left between them. Study outcomes and limitations: The productive fraction for most TCR beta V segments was about 90% or about 30% in an earlier analysis.

Primers for the PCR totalled 60 Vbeta and 13 Jbeta. Some clones are missing from TCRdb's copy, which holds only in-frame ones; the method was immunoSEQ multiplex PCR. The sample has approximately 56,000 clones; roughly 72% are singletons. This TCR derives from a woman in her 50s in good health and CMV-seropositive. The rearrangement uses TRBV30 and TRBJ2-6, with D tentatively TRBD1 (6 bases). Input material: PBMCs. The DNA for the CDR3 is TGTGCCTGGAGCAAGGGGGCTGGGGCCAACGTCCTGACTTTC. Its protein product is CAWSKGAGANVLTF.